This entry lists 17 T cell receptor beta chains sequenced from one sample in a study of blood T cells in healthy people across ages. Using a J-beta primer mix together with a sample-barcoded 5' primer, a second PCR was run for roughly 6 to 12 cycles. TCRdb reprocessed the 5' RACE reads with MiXCR, giving one entry per CDR3 protein. This sample carries around 1,000,000 distinct CDR3 sequences, about 25% of them seen once, and the ten largest clones take about 0.8%. These sequences were also reported in another study, on T cells of mothers and their children.

The sequenced sample was blood. The receptors were gathered from a girl aged 2 to 10 in good health.

This clonotype occurred many times. This sequence joins TRBV4-3 and TRBJ1-1, with D hard to call. Trimming shortened V by 1 base and J by 7 bases, and 13 bases separated the two germline ends. CDR1 and CDR2 (germline): LGHNA, YSLEER. The CDR3 is made up of 14 amino acids. CDR3 region: CASSQAEGRYEAFF. The DNA for the CDR3 is TGCGCCAGCAGCCAAGCCGAAGGACGTTATGAAGCTTTCTTT.

The sample holds a few counts of this clonotype. The V gene is TRBV11-1, the J gene TRBJ1-6; D gene unclear. The germline V gene encodes CDR1 SGHAT and CDR2 FQDESV (reference sequence). The CDR3 sequence is 15 residues long. V was clipped by 4 bases and J by 8 bases, with 15 bases between them. The chain's CDR3 is CASSYSMTSYSPLHF. The CDR3, as DNA: TGTGCCAGCAGCTATAGTATGACGAGCTATTCACCCCTCCACTTT.

CDR3 loop: CASSPSPDSSRTQYF. The CDR3 nucleotides read TGTGCCAGCTCACCCTCCCCGGACAGCTCGAGGACCCAGTACTTC. This sequence joins TRBV18 and TRBJ2-5; D may be TRBD1 (6 bases). Germline CDR1 KGHSH, CDR2 LQKENI. This CDR3 has 15 residues. V shed 3 bases and J shed 7 bases, with 18 bases lying between them.

This clonotype was counted between two and nine times. The rearrangement links TRBV29-1 to TRBJ2-5, with D perhaps matching TRBD1 (6 bases). Germline CDR1 reads SQVTM; CDR2 reads ANQGSEA. CDR3 length: 15 amino acids. Trimming pared 4 bases from V and 5 bases from J, leaving 20 bases between. The CDR3 bases are TGCAGCGTTGTCTGGACAGAGGACTTAGGGGAGACCCAGTACTTC. It codes for CSVVWTEDLGETQYF.

The chain carries TRBV5-5 and TRBJ2-1; 10 nucleotides agree with TRBD2. V lost 4 bases and J lost 5; bases outside the gene matches: 9. This CDR3 comprises 16 residues. Germline V gene data show CDR1 as SGHKS and CDR2 as YYEKEE (reference sequence). In nucleotides, the CDR3 is TGTGCCAGCAGCCCTTGGGCTAGCGGGAGCAACAATGAGCAGTTCTTC. Its translation is CASSPWASGSNNEQFF.

This rearrangement joins TRBV7-2 to TRBJ2-5, with 9 bases identical to TRBD2. CDR1 is SGHTA and CDR2 is FQGNSA in the germline V gene. Losses at the gene ends were 0 bases for V and 5 bases for J; bases not matched to a gene: 4. CDR3 length: 15 amino acids. In DNA, the CDR3 is TGTGCCAGCAGCTTAGCGGTTGGACTAGCGGAGACCCAGTACTTC. Its protein product is CASSLAVGLAETQYF.

The V gene is TRBV6-1, the J gene TRBJ1-1; TRBD1 agrees at 8 bases. The CDR3 extends over 15 amino acids. The germline V gene has CDR1 MNHNS and CDR2 SASEGT. With 8 bases clipped from V and 7 bases from J, the junction kept 15 bases outside the gene matches. The CDR3 DNA reads TGTGCCAGCGCGGGAGTGACAGGGGTCTATGATGAAGCTTTCTTT. Amino acid sequence: CASAGVTGVYDEAFF.

The chain has TRBV2 and TRBJ2-7, with 7 nucleotides matching TRBD2. In germline, CDR1 is SNHLY, CDR2 FYNNEI. This CDR3 has 17 residues. Trimming cost V 7 bases and J 2 bases; bases outside gene matches: 17. The CDR3 here is CASTPGPGREDTYEQYF. In DNA, the CDR3 is TGTGCCAGCACTCCCGGGCCGGGCCGGGAGGATACCTACGAGCAGTACTTC.

This clonotype came up a few times. This chain joins TRBV6-5 and TRBJ2-5, with D possibly matching TRBD1 (6 bases). CDR1 and CDR2 (germline): MNHEY, SVGAGI. The CDR3 has 14 amino acids. V was trimmed by 6 bases and J by 5 bases, leaving 16 bases between them. The CDR3 sequence: CASSNREFYETQYF. The CDR3 DNA is TGTGCCAGCAGCAACAGGGAATTCTATGAGACCCAGTACTTC.

The chain links TRBV18 to TRBJ2-6, with no clear D. The CDR3 length is 15 residues. The V gene's germline CDR1 is KGHSH and CDR2 LQKENI. V dropped 5 bases and J dropped 0 bases, with 8 bases sitting between them. This CDR3 reads CASSSPNSGANVLTF. CDR3 DNA: TGTGCCAGCTCATCCCCAAACTCTGGGGCCAACGTCCTGACTTTC.

The chain joins TRBV10-3 to TRBJ2-5, with a weak D call TRBD1 (5 bases). The better agreement between TRBJ2-7 and the DNA end casts doubt on the J call. The CDR3 runs 15 residues. Per the germline V gene, CDR1 is ENHRY and CDR2 is SYGVKD. The CDR3 sequence is CAISESLQALYEQYF. CDR3 in DNA: TGTGCCATCAGTGAGTCTTTACAGGCTCTTTACGAGCAGTACTTC.

A few counts support this clonotype. The rearrangement links TRBV9 to TRBJ1-2; the D gene is possibly TRBD1 (6 bases). CDR3 length: 14 residues. V dropped 6 bases and J dropped 7 bases, with 19 bases sitting between them. Germline assignment: CDR1 SGDLS and CDR2 YYNGEE. The DNA of the CDR3 is TGTGCCAGCACTTCCCAGCAGGGGAGGGGTGGCTACACCTTC. It specifies CASTSQQGRGGYTF.

This clonotype came up a few times. The V call is TRBV6-2 or TRBV6-3, the J call TRBJ1-1; D is undetermined. With 4 bases removed from V and 0 bases from J, the gap between germline ends came to 12 bases. Germline-derived CDR1 and CDR2 are MNHEY and SVGEGT. The CDR3 spans 15 residues. CDR3 coding DNA: TGTGCCAGCAGTTCTCATACGACCATGAACACTGAAGCTTTCTTT. Its translation: CASSSHTTMNTEAFF.

This clonotype was seen a few times. CDR3 region: CARKSGYPGETQYF. The CDR3 bases are TGTGCCAGAAAATCCGGTTATCCCGGAGAGACCCAGTACTTC. This chain connects TRBV2 to TRBJ2-5; D ambiguous. V dropped 9 bases and J dropped 4 bases, with 18 bases sitting between them. The CDR3 sequence is 14 residues long. Germline V gene data show CDR1 as SNHLY and CDR2 as FYNNEI. Together with reference TRBV2 and TRBJ2-5, the CDR3 gives the full variable domain: EPEVTQTPSHQVTQMGQEVILRCVPISNHLYFYWYRQILGQKVEFLVSFYNNEISEKSEIFDDQFSVERPDGSNFTLKIRSTKLEDSAMYFCARKSGYPGETQYFGPGTRLLVL.

Concerning this clonotype itself: An end of the junction differs from the germline gene, which may be a read error. The J gene is TRBJ2-1, the V gene TRBV27; D might be TRBD2 (6 bases). Germline V gene lookup returns CDR1 MNHEY and CDR2 SMNVEV (reference sequence). This CDR3 is 15 amino acids long. The CDR3 protein is CASSLEGARGNERYF. The CDR3 nucleotides read TGTGCCAGCAGTTTGGAGGGTGCCCGGGGGAACGAGCGGTACTTC.

This clonotype was recorded once. CDR3 bases: TGTGCCAGCAGCTTAGTCGGGGTCCGTACCTACAATGAGCAGTTCTTC. This sequence encodes CASSLVGVRTYNEQFF. The V gene is TRBV7-9, the J gene TRBJ2-1, with a possible D match to TRBD2 (5 bases). Germline CDR1 reads SEHNR; CDR2 reads FQNEAQ (reference sequence). CDR3 length: 16 amino acids. The V end lost 1 base, the J end lost 2 bases, and 12 bases lay between the germline ends.

On this clonotype itself: At one end, the junction sequence differs from germline, possibly due to a read error. The chain is built from TRBV13 and TRBJ2-5; possibly TRBD1 or TRBD2 for D (6 bases each). The assigned J gene may be wrong: the sequence end matches TRBJ2-1 better. The CDR3 covers 14 residues. CDR1 PRHDT and CDR2 FYEKMQ come from the germline V gene (reference sequence). CDR3 sequence (DNA): TGTGCCAGCAGCGTAGGGGGGCCCGTCAATGAGCAGTTCTTC. Amino acids: CASSVGGPVNEQFF.